This TCR beta chain is from a study of OX40 agonist ivuxolimab in advanced cancers. Study results and caveats: At doses 0.1 to 3.0 mg/kg, CD4+ and CD8+ clones expanded.

Sequencing was performed with immunoSEQ multiplex PCR; in TCRdb, only in-frame clones are kept and a portion is missing. The sample includes 10,000 or so clones, around four fifths of them seen just once. Exclusion applied to patients with autoimmune disease history or systemic immunosuppression. With respect to this clone: Its specificity is unknown.

Sequences were derived from CD4+ or CD8+ T cells sorted from blood, sampled in a trial of the OX40 agonist ivuxolimab. The clonotype originates from an adult with an advanced solid tumor such as melanoma, head and neck, liver or kidney cancer.

CDR3 in amino acids: CASSLRREVANYGYTF. For the CDR3, the DNA is TGTGCCAGCAGCTTAAGGAGGGAGGTAGCTAACTATGGCTACACCTTC. The V call is TRBV7-3, the J call TRBJ1-2, with D unresolved. Per germline, CDR1 SGHTA and CDR2 FQGTGA. The V end lost 1 base, the J end lost 0 bases, and 12 bases lay between the germline ends. This CDR3 comprises 16 residues.